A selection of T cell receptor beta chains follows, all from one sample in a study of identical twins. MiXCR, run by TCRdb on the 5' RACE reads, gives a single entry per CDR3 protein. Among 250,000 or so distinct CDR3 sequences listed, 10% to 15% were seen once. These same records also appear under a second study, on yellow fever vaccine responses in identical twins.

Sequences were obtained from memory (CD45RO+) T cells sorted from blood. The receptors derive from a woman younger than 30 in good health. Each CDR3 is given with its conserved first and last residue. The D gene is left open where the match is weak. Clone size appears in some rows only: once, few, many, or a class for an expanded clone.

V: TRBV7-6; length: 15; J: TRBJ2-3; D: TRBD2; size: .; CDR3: CASSFFTSGTDTQYF
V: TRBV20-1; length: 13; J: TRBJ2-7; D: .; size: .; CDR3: CSAPRDGTYEQYF
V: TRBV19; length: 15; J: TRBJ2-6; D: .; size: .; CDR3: CASSIGTSGANVLTF
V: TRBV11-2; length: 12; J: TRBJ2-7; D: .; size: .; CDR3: CASSPFSYEQYF
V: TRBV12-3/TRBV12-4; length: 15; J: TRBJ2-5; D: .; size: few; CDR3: CASSLSRGAGETQYF
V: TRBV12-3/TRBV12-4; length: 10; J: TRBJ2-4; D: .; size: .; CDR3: CASSFGGTYF
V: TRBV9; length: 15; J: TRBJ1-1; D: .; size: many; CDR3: CASSVEPDLGTEAFF
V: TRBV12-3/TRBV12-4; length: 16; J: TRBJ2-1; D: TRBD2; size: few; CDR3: CASSRTSGGPYNEQFF
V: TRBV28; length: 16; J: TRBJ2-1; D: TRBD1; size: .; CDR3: CASSADGTGDYNEQFF
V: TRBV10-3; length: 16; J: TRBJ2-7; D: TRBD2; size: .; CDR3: CAISSYSGGSSYEQYF
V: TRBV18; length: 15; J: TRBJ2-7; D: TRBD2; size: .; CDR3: CASSLGTSAIYEQYF
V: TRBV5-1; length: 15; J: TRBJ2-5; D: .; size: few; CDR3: CASSFGTQSFETQYF
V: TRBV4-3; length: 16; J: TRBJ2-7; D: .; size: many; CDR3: CASSQDGAAGRDEQYF
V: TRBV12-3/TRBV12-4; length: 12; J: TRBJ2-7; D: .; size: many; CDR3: CASRLGLLEQYF
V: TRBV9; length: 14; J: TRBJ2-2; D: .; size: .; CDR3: CASSVGTVTGELFF
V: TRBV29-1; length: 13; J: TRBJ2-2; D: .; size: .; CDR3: CSGWNTNTGELFF
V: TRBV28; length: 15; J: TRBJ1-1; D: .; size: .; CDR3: CASSPTSMARTEAFF
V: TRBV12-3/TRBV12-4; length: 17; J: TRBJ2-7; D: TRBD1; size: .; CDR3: CASSPGQGAFRSYEQYF
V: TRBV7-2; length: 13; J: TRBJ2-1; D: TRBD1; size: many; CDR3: CASSWGQYNEQFF
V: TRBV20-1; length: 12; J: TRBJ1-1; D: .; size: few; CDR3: CSARGYSTEAFF
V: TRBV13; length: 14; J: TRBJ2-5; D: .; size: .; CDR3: CASSTGSLQETQYF
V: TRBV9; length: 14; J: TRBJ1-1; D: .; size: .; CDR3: CASSVANQNTEAFF
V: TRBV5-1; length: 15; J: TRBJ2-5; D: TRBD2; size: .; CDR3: CASSFTSGGPPTQYF
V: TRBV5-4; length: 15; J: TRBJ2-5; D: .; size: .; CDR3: CASSSPRQSGETQYF
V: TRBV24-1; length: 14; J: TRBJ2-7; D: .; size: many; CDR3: CATSGKGRSGEQYF
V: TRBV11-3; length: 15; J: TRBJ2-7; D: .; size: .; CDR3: CASSSGGTRTYEQYF
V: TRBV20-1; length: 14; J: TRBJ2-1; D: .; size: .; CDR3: CSAPTSKANNEQFF
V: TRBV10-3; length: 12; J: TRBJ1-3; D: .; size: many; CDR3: CATGSSGNTIYF
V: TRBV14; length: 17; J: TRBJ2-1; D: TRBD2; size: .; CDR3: CASSLTSGGVKRNEQFF
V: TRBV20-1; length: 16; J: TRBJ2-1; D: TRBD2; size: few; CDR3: CSARFRESGGNNEQFF
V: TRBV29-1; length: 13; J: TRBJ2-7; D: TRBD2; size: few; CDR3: CSARLAGVNEQYF
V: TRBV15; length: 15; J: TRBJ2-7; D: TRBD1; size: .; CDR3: CATSRAWQGANEQYF
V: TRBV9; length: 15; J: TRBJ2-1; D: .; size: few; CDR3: CASSTQGNSYNEQFF
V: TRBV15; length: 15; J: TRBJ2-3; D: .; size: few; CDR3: CATSTRGQPTDTQYF
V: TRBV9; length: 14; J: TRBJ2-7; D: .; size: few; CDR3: CASSVLDSSYEQYF
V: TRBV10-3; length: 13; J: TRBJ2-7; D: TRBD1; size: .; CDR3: CAISPTGAYEQYF
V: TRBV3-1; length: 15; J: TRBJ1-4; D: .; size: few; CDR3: CASSQDPGVGEKLFF
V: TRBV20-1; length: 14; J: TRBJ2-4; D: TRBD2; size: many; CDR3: CSNLGEGAKNIQYF
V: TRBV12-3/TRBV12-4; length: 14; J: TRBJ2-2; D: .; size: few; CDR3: CASSPRQFTGELFF
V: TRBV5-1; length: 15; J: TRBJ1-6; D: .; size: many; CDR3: CASSLGSTGNSPLHF
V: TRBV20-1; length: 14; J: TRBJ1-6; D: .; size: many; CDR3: CSAITVGVGSPLHF
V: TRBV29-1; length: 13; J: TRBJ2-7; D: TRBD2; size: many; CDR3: CSVRAGENYEQYF
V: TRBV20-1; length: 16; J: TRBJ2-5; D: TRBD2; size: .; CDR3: CSARVAGGFPNNAQYF
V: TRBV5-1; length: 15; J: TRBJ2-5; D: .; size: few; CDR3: CASSLDSRFRETQYF
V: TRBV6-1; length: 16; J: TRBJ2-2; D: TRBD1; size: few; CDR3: CASSRAGTGFTGELFF
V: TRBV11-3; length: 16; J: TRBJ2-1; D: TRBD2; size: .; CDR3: CASSCRRGGLGVEQFF
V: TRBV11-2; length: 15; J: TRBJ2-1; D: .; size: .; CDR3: CASSFIREYGNEQFF
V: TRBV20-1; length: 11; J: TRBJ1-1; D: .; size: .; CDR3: CSASGYTEAFF
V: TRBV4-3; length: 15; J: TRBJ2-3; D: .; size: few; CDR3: CASSQGGASTDTQYF